This T cell receptor beta chain came from a study of blood T cell repertoires in COVID-19. Study summary: From the United States, Italy and Spain came samples of acute and convalescent COVID-19.

Between the trimmed V and J ends, which lost 5 bases and 10 bases, there was a span of 15 bases. The CDR3 sequence is 13 residues long. Per the germline V gene, CDR1 is SGHRS and CDR2 is YFSETQ. Methods used by the authors: Amplification of reference gene primers provided the estimated nucleated cell counts. The method was immunoSEQ multiplex PCR; TCRdb's version includes in-frame clones alone and lacks a portion of them. D and trimming come from the DNA, and the V and J calls and clone size come from that table. The sample lists over 150,000 clones, 80% to 90% occurring once. The sequence came from a woman in her 70s who had recovered from COVID-19. V gene TRBV5-1 combines with J gene TRBJ2-2; TRBD2 might be the D (6 bases). Input material: peripheral blood. CDR3 nucleotide sequence: TGCGCCAGCAGAACCAATCCTAGCGAGGAGCTGTTTTTT. Translation: CASRTNPSEELFF.